Each of the 7 T cell receptor beta chains below was sequenced from the same sample in a study of T cell responses to AZD1222 COVID-19 vaccine. Using immunoSEQ multiplex PCR, the repertoire was profiled, and TCRdb retains in-frame clones only, with some absent. The sample carries approximately 150,000 clones, 89% recorded once. Specimen: peripheral blood, collected 28 days after the second AZD1222 dose. These receptors were collected from an adult who received the AZD1222 COVID-19 vaccine.

The rearrangement links TRBV7-8 to TRBJ2-1; D is perhaps TRBD1 or TRBD2 (5 bases each). CDR1 and CDR2 (germline): SGHVS, FQNEAQ. The V end was cut by 5 bases, the J end by 8 bases, with 16 bases between. This CDR3 has 14 residues. CDR3: CASSRAAGMDEQFF. CDR3 in DNA: TGTGCCAGCAGCCGAGCGGCAGGGATGGATGAGCAGTTCTTC.

J is TRBJ1-5 and V is TRBV5-1; weak D call: TRBD1 (6 bases). Deletions cut 2 bases from V and 6 bases from J, with 15 bases between. The length of the CDR3 is 15 residues. Germline V gives CDR1 SGHRS, CDR2 YFSETQ. The CDR3 DNA is TGCGCCAGCAGCTTAGGAGCAGGGGACGGTCAGCCCCAGCATTTT. Its translation: CASSLGAGDGQPQHF.

In this sample, this clone turned up once. V gene TRBV18 combines with J gene TRBJ2-7; D possibly corresponds to TRBD2 (5 bases). The V end lost 3 bases, the J end lost 7 bases, and 13 bases lay between the germline ends. Germline lookup yields CDR1 KGHSH and CDR2 LQKENI. The length of the CDR3 is 13 residues. The CDR3 bases are TGTGCCAGCTCACCCAGCGGACCAAGGGAGCAGTACTTC. Amino acids: CASSPSGPREQYF.

This rearrangement joins TRBV4-2 to TRBJ2-7, with 8 bases identical to TRBD2. Germline CDR1 and CDR2: LGHNA and YNFKEQ. CDR3 length: 15 amino acids. V lost 0 bases, J lost 4 bases, and 5 bases stayed unmatched. DNA for the CDR3: TGTGCCAGCAGCCAAGACAGCGGGAGTTCTTACGAGCAGTACTTC. Translation: CASSQDSGSSYEQYF.

The chain combines TRBV5-1 with TRBJ1-1, with D possibly matching TRBD1 (5 bases). Per germline, CDR1 SGHRS and CDR2 YFSETQ. The CDR3 has 15 residues. V was pared by 6 bases and J by 10 bases, with 25 bases between. The CDR3 DNA sequence: TGCGCCAGCACCGAATCCACTGGGACGGACGGACGAGCTTTCTTT. This gives the protein CASTESTGTDGRAFF.

The V and J genes are TRBV6-5 and TRBJ1-3; no clear D. The CDR3 runs 15 residues. The V gene's germline CDR1 is MNHEY and CDR2 SVGAGI. V was shortened by 0 bases and J by 0 bases, with 6 bases between the two germline ends. The CDR3 is CASSYSRYSGNTIYF. CDR3 coding DNA: TGTGCCAGCAGTTACTCGAGGTACTCTGGAAACACCATATATTTT.

V gene TRBV7-3 combines with J gene TRBJ2-1; TRBD2 agrees at 15 bases. Trimming removed 2 bases from V and 7 bases from J; junction bases left unmatched: 6. The CDR3 length is 17 residues. In germline, CDR1 is SGHTA, CDR2 FQGTGA. CDR3 sequence: CASSLYGGLAGGNEQFF. In DNA, the CDR3 is TGTGCCAGCAGCTTATATGGGGGACTAGCGGGAGGAAATGAGCAGTTCTTC.